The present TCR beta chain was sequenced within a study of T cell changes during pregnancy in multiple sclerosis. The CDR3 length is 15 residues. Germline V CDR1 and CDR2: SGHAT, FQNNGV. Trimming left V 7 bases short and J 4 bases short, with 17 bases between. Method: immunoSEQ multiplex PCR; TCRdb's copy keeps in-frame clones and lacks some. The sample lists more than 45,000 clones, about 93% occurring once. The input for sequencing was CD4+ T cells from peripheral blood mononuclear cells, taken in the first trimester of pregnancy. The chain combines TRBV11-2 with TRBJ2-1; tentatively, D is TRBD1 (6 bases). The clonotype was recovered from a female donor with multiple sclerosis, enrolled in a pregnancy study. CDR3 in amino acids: CASTPTGPFYNEQFF. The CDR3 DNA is TGTGCCAGCACCCCTACAGGGCCCTTTTACAATGAGCAGTTCTTC.